The 20 T cell receptor beta chains reported below all come from one sample, sequenced in a study of cytomegalovirus exposure and HLA in healthy donors. With 60 Vbeta and 13 Jbeta primers, the PCR was carried out. This table comes from immunoSEQ multiplex PCR, and its TCRdb copy is limited to in-frame clones, with some not included. The sample carries fewer than 150,000 clones, 15% recorded once. The sequencing sample was made of PBMCs. The receptors derive from a woman aged 18-30 years in good health and CMV-seronegative.

This clone was recorded many times. CDR3 nucleotides: TGTGCCTGGAGGGCGGAAAGCTCCTACGAGCAGTACTTC. Protein: CAWRAESSYEQYF. The V gene is TRBV30, the J gene TRBJ2-7; D is undetermined. This CDR3 contains 13 residues. The ends were cut back, 3 bases at V and 0 bases at J, with 9 bases in the middle. Looked up from germline, CDR1 is GTSNPN and CDR2 is SVGIG (reference sequence). Supplemented by reference TRBV30 and TRBJ2-7, the full variable domain reads SQTIHQWPATLVQPVGSPLSLECTVEGTSNPNLYWYRQAAGRGLQLLFYSVGIGQISSEVPQNLSASRPQDRQFILSSKKLLLSDSGFYLCAWRAESSYEQYFGPGTRLTVT.

V and J are TRBV7-3 and TRBJ1-1, with a tentative D call TRBD1 (6 bases). CDR1 is SGHTA and CDR2 is FQGTGA in the germline V gene. The CDR3 spans 15 residues. Trimming removed 0 bases at V and 4 bases at J, with 12 bases between. The CDR3 reads CASSLTGGLVTEAFF. The CDR3 DNA follows: TGTGCCAGCAGCTTAACGGGGGGGCTTGTCACTGAAGCTTTCTTT.

The gene calls are TRBV7-8 and TRBJ2-5; the match to TRBD2 covers 10 bases. The length of the CDR3 is 14 residues. After removal of 5 bases from V and 5 bases from J, the junction contained 5 bases not matched to a gene. CDR1 and CDR2 (germline): SGHVS, FQNEAQ. Written as DNA, the CDR3 is TGTGCCAGCAGCCCCCGGACTAGCGGCGAGACCCAGTACTTC. It yields the protein CASSPRTSGETQYF.

The V and J genes are TRBV19 and TRBJ2-3; a weak D match, TRBD1 (5 bases). The CDR3 is 14 amino acids. V gave up 2 bases and J gave up 2 bases, with 8 bases separating them. CDR1 and CDR2 (germline): LNHDA, SQIVND (reference sequence). CDR3 residues: CASSIYGATDTQYF. CDR3 DNA sequence: TGTGCCAGTAGTATATATGGGGCCACAGATACGCAGTATTTT.

This clone appeared a few times. The chain links TRBV9 to TRBJ2-7; 11 bases align to TRBD1. There are 14 residues in the CDR3. Germline CDR1 reads SGDLS; CDR2 reads YYNGEE. The V gene end was trimmed by 4 bases and the J gene end by 3 bases; junction bases not matched to a gene: 3. CDR3 bases: TGTGCCAGCAGCCTTGGGACAGGGGGCTACGAGCAGTACTTC. Translated, it gives CASSLGTGGYEQYF.

This clone was counted a few times. This chain links TRBV7-9 with TRBJ2-3; the match to TRBD2 covers 10 bases. The V gene end was trimmed by 3 bases and the J gene end by 4 bases; junction bases not matched to a gene: 13. The germline V gene encodes CDR1 SEHNR and CDR2 FQNEAQ (reference sequence). The CDR3 runs 18 residues. The CDR3 region is CASSFLAGAPTGSDTQYF. Written as DNA, the CDR3 is TGTGCCAGCAGCTTCCTAGCGGGAGCTCCAACAGGGTCAGATACGCAGTATTTT.

V and J are TRBV2 and TRBJ1-1; 10 bases align to TRBD1. The CDR3 totals 13 residues. The J segment lost 5 bases and the V segment lost 6 bases, leaving 3 bases of the junction unmatched. Germline loops: CDR1 SNHLY, CDR2 FYNNEI. The DNA of the CDR3 is TGTGCCAGCAGGGAGGGACAGGGGACTGAAGCTTTCTTT. It translates to CASREGQGTEAFF.

V gene TRBV29-1 combines with J gene TRBJ2-7; 7 bases line up with TRBD1. CDR3 length: 13 residues. Germline V gives CDR1 SQVTM, CDR2 ANQGSEA. Germline trimming cut 5 bases from V and 3 bases from J; bases unmatched to any gene: 7. CDR3 region: CSVRTGEFYEQYF. DNA for the CDR3: TGCAGCGTTAGGACAGGCGAATTCTACGAGCAGTACTTC.

This CDR3 is CASSSRWGGHNEKLFF. CDR3 nucleotide sequence: TGTGCCAGCAGCTCCCGTTGGGGGGGCCATAATGAAAAACTGTTTTTT. V gene TRBV27 combines with J gene TRBJ1-4, with D perhaps matching TRBD1 (6 bases). CDR3 size: 16 residues. Germline CDR1 MNHEY, CDR2 SMNVEV (reference sequence). Deletions cut 6 bases from V and 4 bases from J, with 18 bases between. Combining the CDR3 with reference TRBV27 and TRBJ1-4 gives the whole variable domain EAQVTQNPRYLITVTGKKLTVTCSQNMNHEYMSWYRQDPGLGLRQIYYSMNVEVTDKGDVPEGYKVSRKEKRNFPLILESPSPNQTSLYFCASSSRWGGHNEKLFFGSGTQLSVL.

This clone was found a few times. The chain uses TRBV6-6 and TRBJ2-5; TRBD1 matches 7 bases. J was trimmed by 5 bases and V by 5 bases; bases with no gene match: 11. The CDR3 is made up of 15 amino acids. Germline CDR1 is MNHNY and CDR2 is SVGAGI (reference sequence). The CDR3 protein is CASSPYRGYGETQYF. DNA for the CDR3: TGTGCCAGCAGTCCTTACAGGGGTTACGGGGAGACCCAGTACTTC.

V and J are TRBV11-1 and TRBJ2-5; D is uncertain. V lost 5 bases and J 6 bases, leaving 13 bases between the germline ends. Germline CDR1 reads SGHAT; CDR2 reads FQDESV (reference sequence). The CDR3 runs 13 residues. CDR3: CASSAVFGQTQYF. CDR3 bases: TGTGCCAGCAGCGCAGTCTTTGGGCAGACCCAGTACTTC.

J is TRBJ2-7 and V is TRBV7-9; tentatively, D is TRBD1 (5 bases). This CDR3 has 15 residues. V lost 1 base to trimming and J lost 3 bases, with 13 bases between them. CDR1 and CDR2 (germline): SEHNR, FQNEAQ (reference sequence). CDR3 sequence: CASSLGGHLYYEQYF. The CDR3 bases are TGTGCCAGCAGCTTAGGGGGCCATTTGTACTACGAGCAGTACTTC. The entire variable domain, with the rest obtained from reference TRBV7-9 and TRBJ2-7, is as follows: DTGVSQNPRHKITKRGQNVTFRCDPISEHNRLYWYRQTLGQGPEFLTYFQNEAQLEKSRLLSDRFSAERPKGSFSTLEIQRTEQGDSAMYLCASSLGGHLYYEQYFGPGTRLTVT.

This clone was detected a few times. This chain links TRBV30 with TRBJ2-7, with 7 bases fitting TRBD2. This CDR3 contains 14 residues. Trimming at V came to 0 bases and at J to 6 bases, leaving 8 bases not matched to a gene. Germline CDR1 GTSNPN, CDR2 SVGIG (reference sequence). In nucleotides, the CDR3 is TGTGCCTGGAGTGTAGGGTGGGAGGGCGGCGAGCAGTACTTC. It yields the protein CAWSVGWEGGEQYF.

The chain is built from TRBV28 and TRBJ2-2; 10 bases map to TRBD2. Trimming took 6 bases from V and 6 from J; bases not matched to a gene: 13. Germline-derived CDR1 and CDR2 are MDHEN and SYDVKM. This CDR3 is 17 amino acids long. CDR3 nucleotide sequence: TGTGCCAGCAGCTTAGATATCCCCAGCGGGGGGGCCGGGGAGCTGTTTTTT. It codes for CASSLDIPSGGAGELFF.

The rearrangement links TRBV2 to TRBJ2-7; D possibly corresponds to TRBD1 (6 bases). V lost 8 bases and J 4 bases, leaving 9 bases between the germline ends. CDR3 length: 11 amino acids. CDR1 SNHLY and CDR2 FYNNEI come from the germline V gene. The DNA for the CDR3 is TGTGCCAGCCGTGGACAGTACGAGCAGTACTTC. Its translation: CASRGQYEQYF.

V and J are TRBV30 and TRBJ2-7; TRBD1 matches at 9 bases. V dropped 3 bases and J dropped 4; count of bases not matched to a gene: 7. CDR1 and CDR2 (germline): GTSNPN, SVGIG (reference sequence). This CDR3 spans 14 amino acids. The CDR3 is CAWRPLDRGYEQYF. In DNA form, the CDR3 reads TGTGCCTGGAGACCCCTTGACAGGGGGTACGAGCAGTACTTC.

This clone was seen a handful of times. This chain links TRBV2 with TRBJ2-1, with TRBD2 identical over 7 bases. Germline lookup yields CDR1 SNHLY and CDR2 FYNNEI. This CDR3 region has 14 residues. Trimming removed 4 bases from V and 7 bases from J; junction bases left unmatched: 7. The CDR3 sequence: CASSVTSNFNEQFF. The CDR3 DNA reads as TGTGCCAGCAGTGTGACTAGCAACTTTAATGAGCAGTTCTTC. Drawing the rest from reference TRBV2 and TRBJ2-1, the complete variable domain is EPEVTQTPSHQVTQMGQEVILRCVPISNHLYFYWYRQILGQKVEFLVSFYNNEISEKSEIFDDQFSVERPDGSNFTLKIRSTKLEDSAMYFCASSVTSNFNEQFFGPGTRLTVL.

J is TRBJ1-2 and V is TRBV6-5; D gene unclear. CDR3 length: 13 amino acids. Deletions cut 8 bases from V and 4 bases from J, with 14 bases between. Germline V gives CDR1 MNHEY, CDR2 SVGAGI. The chain's CDR3 is CASERALGYGYTF. As DNA, the CDR3 is TGTGCCAGCGAAAGAGCGCTAGGCTATGGCTACACCTTC.

This clone has a handful of counts. This chain connects TRBV4-1 to TRBJ1-4; no clear D. Germline V gene lookup returns CDR1 MGHRA and CDR2 YSYEKL. CDR3 size: 16 residues. V was pared by 1 base and J by 4 bases, with 13 bases between. CDR3 in DNA: TGCGCCAGCAGCCAAGGAAGAGGGTATGGTAATGAAAAACTGTTTTTT. Translation gives CASSQGRGYGNEKLFF.

The J gene is TRBJ1-1, the V gene TRBV9; D gene unclear. This CDR3 is 14 amino acids long. Trimming removed 0 bases at V and 1 base at J, with 7 bases between. Germline V gene data show CDR1 as SGDLS and CDR2 as YYNGEE. CDR3 loop: CASSVVEGNTEAFF. The DNA of the CDR3 is TGTGCCAGCAGCGTAGTAGAGGGGAACACTGAAGCTTTCTTT.